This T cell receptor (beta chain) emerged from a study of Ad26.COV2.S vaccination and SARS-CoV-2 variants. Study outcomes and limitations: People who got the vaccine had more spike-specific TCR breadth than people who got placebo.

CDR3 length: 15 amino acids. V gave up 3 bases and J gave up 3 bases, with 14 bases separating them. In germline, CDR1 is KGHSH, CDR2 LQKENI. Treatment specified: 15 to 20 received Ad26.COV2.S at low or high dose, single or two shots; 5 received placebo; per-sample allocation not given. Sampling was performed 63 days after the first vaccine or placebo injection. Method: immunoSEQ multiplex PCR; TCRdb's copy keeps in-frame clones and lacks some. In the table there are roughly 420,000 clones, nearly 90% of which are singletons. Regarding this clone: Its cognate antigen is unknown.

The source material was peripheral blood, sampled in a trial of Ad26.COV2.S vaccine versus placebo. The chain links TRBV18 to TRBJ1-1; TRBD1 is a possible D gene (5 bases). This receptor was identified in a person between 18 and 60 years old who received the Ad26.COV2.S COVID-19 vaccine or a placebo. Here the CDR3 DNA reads TGTGCCAGCTCACCGAGGGACTTAAGGGACACTGAAGCTTTCTTT. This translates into CASSPRDLRDTEAFF.